A selection of T cell receptor beta chains follows, all from one sample in a study of blood T cell repertoires in COVID-19. Data came from immunoSEQ multiplex PCR; TCRdb stores just in-frame clones and leaves some out. Of roughly 230,000 clones in the sample, around 90% are singletons; the top ten hold more than 7%. The sequenced material came from PBMCs or T cells enriched from blood (not recorded which). Receptor source: a man aged 30-40 years in a cohort exposed to, infected with or recovered from COVID-19 (not recorded which). CDR3s include the opening cysteine and the closing phenylalanine or tryptophan. D genes are given only for firm matches. The size entry is marked missing in some rows and otherwise reads once, few, many or a size class.

D gene	clone size	J gene	V gene	CDR3 protein	CDR3 DNA
TRBD2	-	TRBJ2-2	TRBV6-1	CASSEGLAGAGELFF	TGTGCCAGCAGTGAGGGACTAGCGGGAGCCGGGGAGCTGTTTTTT
-	-	TRBJ2-7	TRBV6-6	CASSSYPYEQYF	TGTGCCAGCAGTTCCTATCCCTACGAGCAGTACTTC
TRBD1	-	TRBJ2-5	TRBV18	CASSLDRGQETQYF	TGTGCCAGCTCACTCGACAGGGGGCAAGAGACCCAGTACTTC
-	-	TRBJ2-4	TRBV5-1	CASSLGGTWENIQYF	TGCGCCAGCAGCTTGGGCGGTACTTGGGAAAACATTCAGTACTTC
-	-	TRBJ2-7	TRBV6-1	CASSEALRGYEQYF	TGTGCCAGCAGTGAAGCGCTTCGGGGCTACGAGCAGTACTTC
-	-	TRBJ1-1	TRBV12-3/TRBV12-4	CASTPTEGTEAFF	TGTGCCAGCACCCCCACAGAGGGCACTGAAGCTTTCTTT
-	-	TRBJ1-2	TRBV10-3	CAISEPLREGDYGYTF	TGTGCCATCAGTGAGCCTCTCAGGGAAGGGGACTATGGCTACACCTTC
TRBD2	-	TRBJ2-7	TRBV5-1	CASSPLAGDSYEQYF	TGCGCCAGCAGCCCTCTAGCGGGGGATTCCTACGAGCAGTACTTC
-	-	TRBJ2-7	TRBV12-3/TRBV12-4	CASSLDGHYEQYF	TGTGCCAGCAGTTTAGACGGACACTACGAGCAGTACTTC
-	-	TRBJ2-1	TRBV12-3/TRBV12-4	CASSLLQGNEQFF	TGTGCCAGCAGTTTACTACAGGGCAATGAGCAGTTCTTC
-	-	TRBJ2-7	TRBV6-2/TRBV6-3	CASSLENYEQYF	TGTGCCAGCAGTCTAGAGAACTACGAGCAGTACTTC
-	-	TRBJ1-1	TRBV5-6	CASSLLQSNTEAFF	TGTGCCAGCAGCTTGCTACAGTCGAACACTGAAGCTTTCTTT
TRBD1	-	TRBJ1-1	TRBV18	CASSPSTGVSAEAFF	TGTGCCAGCTCGCCGTCGACAGGGGTCAGTGCTGAAGCTTTCTTT
-	-	TRBJ1-5	TRBV28	CASSFSLSNQPQHF	TGTGCCAGCAGTTTCTCCCTGAGCAATCAGCCCCAGCATTTT
TRBD2	-	TRBJ2-3	TRBV4-1	CASSQDQVLAGGMDTQYF	TGCGCCAGCAGCCAAGATCAAGTGCTAGCGGGAGGGATGGATACGCAGTATTTT
TRBD2	-	TRBJ2-7	TRBV6-2/TRBV6-3	CASSPRTSGPYEQYF	TGTGCCAGCAGTCCGAGGACTAGCGGGCCCTACGAGCAGTACTTC
-	-	TRBJ2-7	TRBV13	CASSLASPGEQYF	TGTGCCAGCAGCTTAGCTTCCCCCGGCGAGCAGTACTTC
TRBD2	once	TRBJ2-1	TRBV5-1	CASSWTSAGVNNEQFF	TGCGCCAGCAGCTGGACCTCAGCGGGAGTAAACAATGAGCAGTTCTTC
-	-	TRBJ2-1	TRBV15	CATSRGDGGEQFF	TGTGCCACCAGCAGAGGGGACGGGGGTGAGCAGTTCTTC
-	-	TRBJ2-3	TRBV27	CASSLLEFLDTQYF	TGTGCCAGCAGTTTGCTAGAATTTTTAGATACGCAGTATTTT
TRBD1	-	TRBJ2-1	TRBV7-9	CASSLPTGTGLYNEQFF	TGTGCCAGCAGCTTACCAACCGGGACAGGTCTTTACAATGAGCAGTTCTTC
-	-	TRBJ1-2	TRBV6-6	CASSRWTEKSSNYGYTF	TGTGCCAGCAGTCGCTGGACAGAAAAGTCCTCTAACTATGGCTACACCTTC
-	-	TRBJ1-3	TRBV6-1	CASSDLGNTIYF	TGTGCCAGCAGTGATCTCGGAAACACCATATATTTT
-	-	TRBJ1-5	TRBV30	CAWSVPRGHQSGWGNQPQHF	TGTGCCTGGAGTGTACCCCGGGGACATCAATCGGGATGGGGCAATCAGCCCCAGCATTTT
TRBD2	-	TRBJ2-1	TRBV29-1	CSAGLAGGFLEQFF	TGCAGCGCCGGACTAGCGGGAGGATTTCTTGAGCAGTTCTTC
-	once	TRBJ2-1	TRBV7-9	CASSLVLRLGDNNEQFF	TGTGCCAGCAGCCTCGTTTTACGGCTAGGGGATAACAATGAGCAGTTCTTC
TRBD1	once	TRBJ2-7	TRBV27	CASMVRPGQIGYEQYF	TGTGCCAGCATGGTACGCCCGGGACAGATTGGCTACGAGCAGTACTTC
-	-	TRBJ1-1	TRBV4-1	CASSRRQQNTEAFF	TGCGCCAGCAGCCGCAGACAGCAGAACACTGAAGCTTTCTTT
TRBD1	-	TRBJ1-5	TRBV5-1	CASSEGQGNQPQHF	TGCGCCAGCAGCGAGGGACAGGGGAATCAGCCCCAGCATTTT
-	-	TRBJ2-7	TRBV7-9	CASSLRMSGAALGEQYF	TGTGCCAGCAGCTTAAGGATGAGCGGAGCAGCGCTCGGCGAGCAGTACTTC
-	once	TRBJ2-2	TRBV2	CARGFTGTFLSPGELFF	TGTGCCAGAGGGTTCACCGGGACTTTTTTATCTCCCGGGGAGCTGTTTTTT
-	-	TRBJ1-1	TRBV7-3	CASSLEMNTEAFF	TGTGCCAGCAGCCTAGAGATGAACACTGAAGCTTTCTTT
-	-	TRBJ1-2	TRBV7-6	CASSSTDTHGYTF	TGTGCCAGCAGCTCCACGGACACTCATGGCTACACCTTC
-	-	TRBJ2-7	TRBV14	CASSPDSFSYEQYF	TGTGCCAGCAGCCCCGACTCATTCTCCTACGAGCAGTACTTC
-	-	TRBJ1-2	TRBV20-1	CSAGSLDGYTF	TGCAGTGCCGGGAGTTTAGATGGCTACACCTTC
-	-	TRBJ2-1	TRBV25-1	CASSEDLTSNEQFF	TGTGCCAGCAGTGAGGATTTGACTAGCAATGAGCAGTTCTTC
-	-	TRBJ1-1	TRBV19	CASSISPIWNTEAFF	TGTGCCAGTAGTATTAGCCCCATTTGGAACACTGAAGCTTTCTTT
TRBD1	-	TRBJ1-5	TRBV27	CASSARQGNQPQHF	TGTGCCAGCAGTGCTCGACAGGGAAATCAGCCCCAGCATTTT
TRBD2	-	TRBJ2-1	TRBV24-1	CATSETSGSLNEQFF	TGTGCCACCAGTGAAACTAGCGGGAGTCTCAATGAGCAGTTCTTC
-	-	TRBJ1-2	TRBV28	CASSLSDRGYGYTF	TGTGCCAGCAGTCTCTCGGACCGGGGCTATGGCTACACCTTC
-	-	TRBJ2-1	TRBV28	CASIQSDSWFYNEQFF	TGTGCCAGCATCCAATCGGACTCCTGGTTTTACAATGAGCAGTTCTTC
-	-	TRBJ1-5	TRBV28	CASSSRRPSHNQPQHF	TGTGCCAGCAGTTCTAGACGGCCGTCACACAATCAGCCCCAGCATTTT
TRBD2	-	TRBJ2-1	TRBV11-1	CASSLPGGTNNEQFF	TGTGCCAGCAGCTTACCGGGAGGGACTAACAATGAGCAGTTCTTC
-	-	TRBJ1-2	TRBV13	CASSPGRGTLSVYGYTF	TGTGCCAGCAGCCCTGGGCGAGGGACACTTAGCGTCTATGGCTACACCTTC
-	-	TRBJ2-3	TRBV15	CAIGSDTQYF	TGTGCCATCGGGAGTGATACGCAGTATTTT
-	-	TRBJ2-1	TRBV19	CASSETSQHEQFF	TGTGCCAGTAGCGAAACTAGCCAACATGAGCAGTTCTTC
TRBD1	-	TRBJ2-1	TRBV13	CASSAGTASYNEQFF	TGTGCCAGCAGCGCCGGGACAGCCTCCTACAATGAGCAGTTCTTC
TRBD1	-	TRBJ2-6	TRBV2	CASHRGPLSGANVLTF	TGTGCCAGCCACAGGGGGCCTCTGTCTGGGGCCAACGTCCTGACTTTC
TRBD1	few	TRBJ2-7	TRBV19	CASSPRDRTAGEQYF	TGTGCCAGTAGTCCTAGGGACAGGACAGCGGGCGAGCAGTACTTC
TRBD1	-	TRBJ1-4	TRBV11-2	CASSLTGGVREKLFF	TGTGCCAGCAGCTTAACAGGGGGCGTAAGGGAAAAACTGTTTTTT
TRBD1	-	TRBJ1-2	TRBV7-9	CASSLGRQGHGTDGYTF	TGTGCCAGCAGCTTAGGTAGACAGGGCCATGGGACTGACGGCTACACCTTC
TRBD1	-	TRBJ2-7	TRBV6-1	CASSEPGQGAYEQYF	TGTGCCAGCAGTGAACCGGGACAGGGGGCGTACGAGCAGTACTTC
-	-	TRBJ2-2	TRBV7-9	CARETGELFF	TGTGCCAGGGAGACCGGGGAGCTGTTTTTT
-	-	TRBJ1-2	TRBV7-9	CASSLGPRGYTF	TGTGCCAGCAGCTTGGGGCCCCGAGGCTACACCTTC
TRBD2	-	TRBJ2-3	TRBV5-1	CASSSGLAGWGLDTQYF	TGCGCCAGCAGCTCGGGACTAGCGGGATGGGGATTAGATACGCAGTATTTT
-	-	TRBJ2-1	TRBV19	CASSISGTSSYNEQFF	TGTGCCAGTAGTATAAGCGGGACAAGCTCCTACAATGAGCAGTTCTTC
TRBD1	-	TRBJ1-2	TRBV7-9	CASSLVGDRGSYGYTF	TGTGCCAGCAGCTTAGTGGGGGACAGGGGATCCTATGGCTACACCTTC